What follows is one T cell receptor beta chain and its context. The record originates from a study of blood T cells in healthy people across ages. Germline values: CDR1 MNHEY, CDR2 SVGEGT. The CDR3 covers 13 residues. A J-beta primer mix and a sample-barcoded 5' primer were used in a second PCR of roughly 6 to 11 cycles. Every individual sample yielded 2.5 million or more paired-end reads (each containing CDR3). TCRdb ran MiXCR on the 5' RACE reads and lists one entry per CDR3 protein. Among hundreds of thousands of distinct CDR3 sequences listed, around 46% were seen once. Isolation yielded PBMCs, at least 7 million per sample, in every case.

This clonotype was sampled from an older woman in good health. The sequencing sample was made of blood. V and J are TRBV6-2 or TRBV6-3 and TRBJ2-5; D is possibly TRBD2 (5 bases). The DNA end favors TRBJ2-7, so the J call may be wrong. In DNA, the CDR3 is TGTGCCAGCAGTGCCCCGGGAAACTACGAGCAGTACTTC. It yields the protein CASSAPGNYEQYF.